Shown below are 7 T cell receptor beta chains from a single sample sequenced in a study of T cells after yellow fever vaccination. TCRdb ran MiXCR on the 5' RACE reads and lists one entry per CDR3 protein. This table has under 300,000 distinct CDR3 sequences, around 13% appearing once. Specimen: CD4+ T cells sorted from PBMCs, collected 45 days after the yellow fever booster vaccination. These receptor sequences come from a man aged 25 to 40 who received the YFV17D yellow fever vaccine.

The chain is built from TRBV7-2 and TRBJ1-2; D is possibly TRBD1 (6 bases). V lost 7 bases to trimming and J lost 8 bases, with 14 bases between them. The CDR3 has 12 amino acids. Germline CDR1 reads SGHTA; CDR2 reads FQGNSA. The CDR3 sequence is CASNQRGLGYTF. The CDR3 DNA reads as TGTGCCAGCAACCAGCGGGGGCTGGGCTACACCTTC. Drawing the rest from reference TRBV7-2 and TRBJ1-2, the complete variable domain is GAGVSQSPSNKVTEKGKDVELRCDPISGHTALYWYRQSLGQGLEFLIYFQGNSAPDKSGLPSDRFSAERTGGSVSTLTIQRTQQEDSAVYLCASNQRGLGYTFGSGTRLTVV.

The V call is TRBV12-3 or TRBV12-4, the J call TRBJ1-5; 9 nucleotides line up with TRBD1. J was trimmed by 6 bases and V by 6 bases; bases with no gene match: 6. The CDR3 loop spans 14 amino acids. The DNA for the CDR3 is TGTGCCAGCAGCGGGACAGGGAGTAGTCAGCCCCAGCATTTT. It translates to CASSGTGSSQPQHF.

This chain joins TRBV19 and TRBJ2-7; D is uncertain. Germline values: CDR1 LNHDA, CDR2 SQIVND (reference sequence). V was cut by 1 base and J by 0 bases, with 10 bases left in between. There are 15 residues in the CDR3. The CDR3 protein is CASSIVHSFSYEQYF. The CDR3 coding sequence is TGTGCCAGTAGTATAGTCCACAGCTTCTCCTACGAGCAGTACTTC.

The chain links TRBV7-2 to TRBJ2-3; the D gene is possibly TRBD2 (6 bases). The germline V gene encodes CDR1 SGHTA and CDR2 FQGNSA. The CDR3 runs 15 residues. Trimming shortened V by 1 base and J by 6 bases, and 14 bases separated the two germline ends. CDR3 amino acids: CASSLDGGAKDTQYF. The CDR3 DNA sequence: TGTGCCAGCAGCTTAGACGGAGGGGCTAAGGATACGCAGTATTTT.

This clonotype turned up a few times. The germline gene is not matched at one end of the junction; a read error may be the cause. The gene calls are TRBV7-7 and TRBJ2-3, with D possibly TRBD2 on 5 matching bases. Germline V gives CDR1 SSHAT, CDR2 FNYEAQ (reference sequence). The CDR3 covers 16 residues. Here the CDR3 DNA reads TGTGCTAGCAGCCTGCCGGAGAGGGATCGGGGAGATACGCAGTATTTT. It yields the protein CASSLPERDRGDTQYF.

This rearrangement joins TRBV20-1 to TRBJ1-3, with no clear D. The V gene's germline CDR1 is DFQATT and CDR2 SNEGSKA (reference sequence). Trimming shortened V by 3 bases and J by 0 bases, and 9 bases separated the two germline ends. The CDR3 contains 14 residues. In nucleotides, the CDR3 is TGCAGTGCTAGGTCACAGAACTCTGGAAACACCATATATTTT. It translates to CSARSQNSGNTIYF.

The CDR3 bases are TGCAGTGCCTCCCCTCTGGCGGGAGCCACAGATACGCAGTATTTT. Amino acids: CSASPLAGATDTQYF. This sequence joins TRBV20-1 and TRBJ2-3; TRBD2 aligns across 7 bases. The CDR3 sequence is 15 residues long. After removal of 6 bases from V and 2 bases from J, the junction contained 11 bases not matched to a gene. The germline CDR1 and CDR2 sequences are DFQATT and SNEGSKA (reference sequence).